The present T cell receptor beta chain was sequenced within a study of CD8 T cells in Susac syndrome. Random hexamers served to reverse transcribe about 0.5 to 1 ug RNA. It was immunoSEQ multiplex PCR that amplified TCR beta CDR3 across 54 Vbeta and 13 Jbeta. TCRdb re-called the immunoSEQ multiplex PCR reads with MiXCR, one entry per CDR3 protein. The sample has approximately 190,000 distinct CDR3 sequences; 85% to 95% are singletons. FACS was used to enrich TEMRA cells, whereas the CD8+ and CD4+ T cells were obtained by negative isolation. Details on this clonotype: The antigen remains unidentified.

The V end was cut by 4 bases, the J end by 1 base, with 11 bases between. The CDR3 runs 14 residues. Germline V gene sequence: CDR1 SGHDT, CDR2 YYEEEE. General study points: Detection of Susac-specific public clones gave around 15 in total CD8+ repertoires and several in CD8+ TEMRA repertoires. The relatively small number of individuals in the TCR sequencing and HLA analysis was acknowledged by the study.

This TCR came from a human donor with Susac syndrome. J is TRBJ2-5 and V is TRBV5-6, with D hard to call. Sequenced sample: CD8+ T cells from PBMCs. The CDR3 DNA sequence: TGTGCCAGCAGCCGTGGTCCTAGCCAAGAGACCCAGTACTTC. Amino acid sequence: CASSRGPSQETQYF.